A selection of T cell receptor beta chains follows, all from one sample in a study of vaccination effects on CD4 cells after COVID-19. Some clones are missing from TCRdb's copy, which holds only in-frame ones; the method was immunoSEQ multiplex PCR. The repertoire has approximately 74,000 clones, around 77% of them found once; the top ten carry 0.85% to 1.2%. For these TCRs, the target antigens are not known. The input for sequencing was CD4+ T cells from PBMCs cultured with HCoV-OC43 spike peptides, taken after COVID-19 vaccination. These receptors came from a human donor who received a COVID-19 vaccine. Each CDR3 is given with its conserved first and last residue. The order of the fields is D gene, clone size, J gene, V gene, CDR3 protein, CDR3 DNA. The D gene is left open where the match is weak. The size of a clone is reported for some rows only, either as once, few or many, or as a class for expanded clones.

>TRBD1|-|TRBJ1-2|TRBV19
CASTTFTDRGYGYTF
TGTGCCAGTACCACGTTTACGGACAGGGGTTATGGCTACACCTTC
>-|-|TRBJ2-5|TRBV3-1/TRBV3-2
CASSPAGKETQYF
TGTGCCAGCAGCCCTGCTGGGAAAGAGACCCAGTACTTC
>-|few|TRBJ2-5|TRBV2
CASLDRQETQYF
TGTGCCAGTCTGGACAGACAAGAGACCCAGTACTTC
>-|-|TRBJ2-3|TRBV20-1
CSVIGTDTQYF
TGCAGTGTGATTGGCACAGATACGCAGTATTTT
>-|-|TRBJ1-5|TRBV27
CASRGRTGLGNQPQHF
TGTGCCAGCCGAGGACGCACTGGGTTGGGCAATCAGCCCCAGCATTTT
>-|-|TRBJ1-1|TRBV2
CASSRYTEAFF
TGTGCCAGCAGTCGTTACACTGAAGCTTTCTTT
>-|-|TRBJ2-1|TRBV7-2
CASRLGGNEQFF
TGTGCCAGCAGACTAGGGGGAAATGAGCAGTTCTTC
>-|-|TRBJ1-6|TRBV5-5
CASSLFRENNSPLHF
TGTGCCAGCAGCTTGTTCAGGGAAAATAATTCACCCCTCCACTTT
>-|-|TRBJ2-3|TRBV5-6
CASSLFTDTQYF
TGTGCCAGCAGCTTGTTCACAGATACGCAGTATTTT
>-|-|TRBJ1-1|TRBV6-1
CASSEGGRTEAFF
TGTGCCAGCAGTGAAGGGGGGCGCACTGAAGCTTTCTTT
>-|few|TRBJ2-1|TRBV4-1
CASSQGVQGLYNEQFF
TGCGCCAGCAGCCAAGGGGTTCAAGGACTCTACAATGAGCAGTTCTTC
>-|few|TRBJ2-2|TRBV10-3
CAISDRLFANTGELFF
TGTGCCATCAGTGACAGGTTGTTCGCGAACACCGGGGAGCTGTTTTTT
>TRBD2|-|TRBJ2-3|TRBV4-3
CASSQELADTDTQYF
TGCGCCAGCAGCCAAGAGCTAGCGGATACAGATACGCAGTATTTT
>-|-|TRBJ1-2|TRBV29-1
CSVEGLANYGYTF
TGCAGCGTTGAGGGGCTAGCTAACTATGGCTACACCTTC
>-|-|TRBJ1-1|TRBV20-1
CSASGQARNTEAFF
TGCAGTGCTAGTGGGCAGGCGAGGAACACTGAAGCTTTCTTT
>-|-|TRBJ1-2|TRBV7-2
CASSLVGVYGYTF
TGTGCCAGCAGCTTAGTAGGGGTTTATGGCTACACCTTC
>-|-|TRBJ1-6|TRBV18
CASSEQGRDSPLHF
TGTGCCAGCTCAGAGCAGGGCAGGGATTCACCCCTCCACTTT
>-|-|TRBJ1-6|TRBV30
CAWMEGVVNSPLHF
TGTGCCTGGATGGAAGGGGTCGTTAATTCACCCCTCCACTTT
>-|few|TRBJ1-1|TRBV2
CASSKSGGTEAFF
TGTGCCAGCAGCAAATCCGGGGGCACTGAAGCTTTCTTT
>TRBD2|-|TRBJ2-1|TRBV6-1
CASRERGGSYNEQFF
TGTGCCAGCAGGGAGCGGGGGGGTAGCTACAATGAGCAGTTCTTC
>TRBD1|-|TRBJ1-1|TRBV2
CASTKDRPGGEAFF
TGTGCCAGCACCAAGGACAGGCCGGGGGGTGAAGCTTTCTTT
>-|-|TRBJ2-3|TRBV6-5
CASSYSISTDTQYF
TGTGCCAGCAGTTACTCGATCTCCACAGATACGCAGTATTTT
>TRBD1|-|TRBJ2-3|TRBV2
CASSLDRGEDTQYF
TGTGCCAGCAGTCTTGACAGGGGCGAGGATACGCAGTATTTT
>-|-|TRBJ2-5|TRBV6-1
CASSEQGGTEKTQYF
TGTGCCAGCAGTGAACAGGGGGGGACGGAGAAGACCCAGTACTTC
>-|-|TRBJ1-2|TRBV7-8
CASSEQRFNYGYTF
TGTGCCAGCAGCGAGCAGAGATTTAACTATGGCTACACCTTC
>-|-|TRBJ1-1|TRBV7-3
CASSSMMNTEAFF
TGTGCCAGCAGCTCGATGATGAACACTGAAGCTTTCTTT
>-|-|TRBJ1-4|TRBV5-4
CASSSGGHRNEKLFF
TGTGCCAGCAGCTCGGGTGGGCATCGTAATGAAAAACTGTTTTTT
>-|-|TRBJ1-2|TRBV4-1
CASSQGYGGARGYTF
TGCGCCAGCAGCCAAGGGTACGGGGGCGCGCGGGGCTACACCTTC
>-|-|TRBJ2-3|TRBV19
CASQGHLTGDTQYF
TGTGCCAGCCAGGGACACCTGACTGGAGATACGCAGTATTTT
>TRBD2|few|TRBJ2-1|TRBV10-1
CASSETSGSYNEQFF
TGCGCCAGCAGTGAAACTAGCGGGTCCTACAATGAGCAGTTCTTC
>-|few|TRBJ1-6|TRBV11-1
CASSLVGDLSPLHF
TGTGCCAGCAGCTTAGTTGGGGATTTGTCACCCCTCCACTTT
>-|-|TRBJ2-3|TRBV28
CASRTGNTQYF
TGTGCCAGCCGCACGGGAAATACGCAGTATTTT
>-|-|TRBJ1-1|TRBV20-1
CSASSGPRTAFF
TGCAGTGCTAGTTCTGGACCGCGGACAGCTTTCTTT
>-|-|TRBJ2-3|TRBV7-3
CASSPTSITDTQYF
TGTGCCAGCAGTCCTACTAGCATCACAGATACGCAGTATTTT
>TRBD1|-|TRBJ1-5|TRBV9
CASSRGHNQPQHF
TGTGCCAGCAGCAGGGGGCACAATCAGCCCCAGCATTTT
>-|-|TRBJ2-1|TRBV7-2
CASSLALGYGWFF
TGTGCCAGCAGCTTAGCTCTAGGCTACGGGTGGTTCTTC
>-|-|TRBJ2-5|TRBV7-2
CASSFSGSSFSETQYF
TGTGCCAGCAGCTTTAGTGGCTCGTCGTTTTCAGAGACCCAGTACTTC
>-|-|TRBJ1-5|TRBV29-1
CSVEIGGVNQPQHF
TGCAGCGTTGAAATTGGCGGGGTGAATCAGCCCCAGCATTTT
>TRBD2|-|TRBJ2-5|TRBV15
CATSRESSGQETQYF
TGTGCCACCAGCAGGGAGTCTAGCGGGCAAGAGACCCAGTACTTC
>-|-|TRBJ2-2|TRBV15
CATSRDKVANTGELFF
TGTGCCACCAGCAGAGATAAGGTGGCAAACACCGGGGAGCTGTTTTTT
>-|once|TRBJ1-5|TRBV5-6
CASSSWGTGVNQPQHF
TGTGCCAGCAGCTCTTGGGGGACGGGTGTCAATCAGCCCCAGCATTTT
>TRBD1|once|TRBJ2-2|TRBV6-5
CASRRTGSTGELFF
TGTGCCAGCAGAAGGACAGGGAGCACCGGGGAGCTGTTTTTT
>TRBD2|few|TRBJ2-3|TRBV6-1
CASSGAGSTDTQYF
TGTGCCAGCAGTGGAGCGGGGAGCACAGATACGCAGTATTTT